This is a list of T cell receptor beta chains from one sample in a study of T cells in Graves' hyperthyroidism and ophthalmopathy. TCRdb reprocessed the multiplex PCR reads via MiXCR and lists one record per CDR3 protein. This repertoire shows roughly 420,000 distinct CDR3 sequences, about an eighth found once; its top ten account for 5.3%. Sequencing used blood. These TCRs come from a woman aged 18-29 years with Graves' hyperthyroidism. CDR3s include the opening cysteine and the closing phenylalanine or tryptophan. D genes are given only for firm matches. Only some rows state a clone size, as once, few, many or a class for expanded clones.

V gene	clone size	D gene	J gene	CDR3 DNA	CDR3 protein
TRBV7-8	many	TRBD1	TRBJ2-1	TGTGCCAGCAGCCCAGTGACAGGGGGCCGTTACAATGAGCAGTTCTTC	CASSPVTGGRYNEQFF
TRBV11-3	many	.	TRBJ2-1	TGTGCCAGCAGCTCAGGCCTCACGGAGCAGTTCTTC	CASSSGLTEQFF
TRBV20-1	many	TRBD2	TRBJ2-3	TGCAGTGCTAGACTCTTAACGGGAGGAACAGATACGCAGTATTTT	CSARLLTGGTDTQYF
TRBV5-6	many	.	TRBJ2-5	TGTGCCAGCAGCTTGGAGGGCAGCCCAGAGACCCAGTACTTC	CASSLEGSPETQYF
TRBV7-6	many	.	TRBJ2-3	TGTGCCAGCAGCTTAACTTGGGGGTTCACAGATACGCAGTATTTT	CASSLTWGFTDTQYF
TRBV11-1	few	.	TRBJ2-7	TGTGCCAGCAGCCGCGGACTGAGGAGCTCCTACGAGCAGTACTTC	CASSRGLRSSYEQYF
TRBV11-3	many	TRBD1	TRBJ2-1	TGTGCCAGCGGGAGGACAGGGAACCACAATGAGCAGTTCTTC	CASGRTGNHNEQFF
TRBV5-1	many	.	TRBJ1-1	TGCGCCAGCAGCTTGGTAATCGGGACGAACACTGAAGCTTTCTTT	CASSLVIGTNTEAFF
TRBV20-1	many	TRBD2	TRBJ2-7	TGCAGTGCTAGAGACGGGACTAGCGGAAGCTACGAGCAGTACTTC	CSARDGTSGSYEQYF
TRBV5-1	.	.	TRBJ1-4	TGCGCCAGCAGCCGACAAACGGGGAGTGAAAAACTGTTTTTT	CASSRQTGSEKLFF
TRBV20-1	.	.	TRBJ2-3	TGCAGTGCTAGTTGGGCCGGGAGTAGGGACCGCACAGATACGCAGTATTTT	CSASWAGSRDRTDTQYF
TRBV30	few	.	TRBJ1-4	TGTGCCTGGAGTGGATCAACTAATGAAAAACTGTTTTTT	CAWSGSTNEKLFF
TRBV10-3	few	TRBD1	TRBJ1-6	TGTGCCATCAGGGGACAGGGGCTAGGATCACCCCTCCACTTT	CAIRGQGLGSPLHF
TRBV7-8	.	TRBD2	TRBJ2-6	TGTGCCAGCAGCTTAGATACTAGCGGGAGGGTTTCCGGGGCCAACGTCCTGACTTTC	CASSLDTSGRVSGANVLTF
TRBV7-3	.	TRBD1	TRBJ1-2	TGTGCCAGCAGCTCGACAGGGGGTGGTGGCTACACCTTC	CASSSTGGGGYTF
TRBV4-1	many	TRBD2	TRBJ2-5	TGCGCCAGCAGCCAAGGACTAGCGGGAGTAGCAGAGACCCAGTACTTC	CASSQGLAGVAETQYF
TRBV4-3	many	.	TRBJ1-1	TGCGCCAGCAGCCAATACTCAAATGCGAACACTGAAGCTTTCTTT	CASSQYSNANTEAFF
TRBV5-1	few	.	TRBJ2-6	TGCGCCAGCAGCTCCCTAGCCTTAGCTGGGGCCAACGTCCTGACTTTC	CASSSLALAGANVLTF
TRBV7-7	.	TRBD2	TRBJ2-5	TGTGCTAGCAGCTTACTTAGCGGGAGGGCCCAAGAGACCCAGTACTTC	CASSLLSGRAQETQYF
TRBV27	few	.	TRBJ1-1	TGTGCCAGCAGTTTTAACATTGGGAGGAACACTGAAGCTTTCTTT	CASSFNIGRNTEAFF
TRBV9	.	.	TRBJ1-1	TGTGCCAGCAGCGGCGCACTTAGAGGTGAAGCTTTCTTT	CASSGALRGEAFF
TRBV20-1	.	TRBD2	TRBJ2-3	TGCAGTGCTAGAGATGGGGTCCCTAGCGGGAGCCGTAGCACAGATACGCAGTATTTT	CSARDGVPSGSRSTDTQYF
TRBV2	many	.	TRBJ1-5	TGTGCCAGCAGTGTAGCGCAGGGCTACAATCAGCCCCAGCATTTT	CASSVAQGYNQPQHF
TRBV7-9	many	TRBD2	TRBJ2-5	TGTGCCAGCAGTTTCGGGACTAGCGGGAACCAAGAGACCCAGTACTTC	CASSFGTSGNQETQYF
TRBV20-1	many	TRBD2	TRBJ2-5	TGCAGTGCTAGACTTACTAGCGGGAGAGAGACCCAGTACTTC	CSARLTSGRETQYF
TRBV6-1	many	TRBD1	TRBJ2-1	TGTGCCAGCAGTTCGGGACAGGGGGCAAACAATGAGCAGTTCTTC	CASSSGQGANNEQFF
TRBV29-1	many	.	TRBJ1-1	TGCAGCGTTGAAGGCAGAATGAACACTGAAGCTTTCTTT	CSVEGRMNTEAFF
TRBV14	many	TRBD2	TRBJ2-3	TGTGCCAGCAGCCGACGAATAGCGGGAGGCACAGATACGCAGTATTTT	CASSRRIAGGTDTQYF
TRBV12-3/TRBV12-4	many	.	TRBJ1-1	TGTGCCAGCAGTCGGACGGGTATGAACACTGAAGCTTTCTTT	CASSRTGMNTEAFF
TRBV11-2	many	.	TRBJ1-5	TGTGCCAGCAGCTCATTCGACGGGACTAGCGGGCATTTT	CASSSFDGTSGHF
TRBV15	.	.	TRBJ1-1	TGTGCCACCAGCAGACGGGGATCGAGCACTGAAGCTTTCTTT	CATSRRGSSTEAFF
TRBV29-1	few	.	TRBJ1-4	TGCAGCGTTGAGTCGAATGAAAAACTGTTTTTT	CSVESNEKLFF
TRBV19	few	.	TRBJ2-6	TGTGCCAGTACCCCGGGGGACTCTGGGGCCAACGTCCTGACTTTC	CASTPGDSGANVLTF
TRBV28	many	TRBD1	TRBJ2-4	TGTGCCAGCAGTCGACGGACAGGGGAATTTGGTTTTGCCAAAAACATTCAGTACTTC	CASSRRTGEFGFAKNIQYF
TRBV7-3	many	.	TRBJ2-1	TGTGCCAGCAGCTTATTGCGTCGGGGAGAGACTACGTACAATGAGCAGTTCTTC	CASSLLRRGETTYNEQFF
TRBV7-2	many	TRBD1	TRBJ2-5	TGTGCCAGCAGCCCGTGGACAGGGGGAGAGACCCAGTACTTC	CASSPWTGGETQYF
TRBV20-1	.	TRBD1	TRBJ1-2	TGCAGTGTTCGGACAGGATCGTCGGGCTACACCTTC	CSVRTGSSGYTF
TRBV30	many	TRBD2	TRBJ2-7	TGTGCCTGGAGTCGTTACTCGGGACTAGCGGGAGGTGACGAGCAGTACTTC	CAWSRYSGLAGGDEQYF
TRBV2	once	TRBD2	TRBJ2-3	TGTGCCAGCCAGAGAAGCAGGGAGACTAGCGGGAGTCCTACAGATACGCAGTATTTT	CASQRSRETSGSPTDTQYF
TRBV10-2	many	.	TRBJ1-5	TGCGCCAGCAGTGTTAGCATCAATCAGCCCCAGCATTTT	CASSVSINQPQHF
TRBV6-5	.	.	TRBJ1-2	TGTGCCAGCAGTTACTCCCCCAGGACAGAATATGGCTACACCTTC	CASSYSPRTEYGYTF
TRBV19	many	.	TRBJ1-1	TGTGCCAGCCTCAAAGAAAATTATGAAGCTTTCTTT	CASLKENYEAFF
TRBV5-1	.	.	TRBJ2-1	TGCGCCAGCAGCTCACAGGGTTCGATAGTCTACAATGAGCAGTTCTTC	CASSSQGSIVYNEQFF
TRBV5-6	few	.	TRBJ2-3	TGTGCCAGCAGCTTGGTGGGAAGGGAAGATACGCAGTATTTT	CASSLVGREDTQYF
TRBV15	few	TRBD1	TRBJ2-7	TGTGCCACCAGCAGAGAGGTGACAGGGGGTAAAGGGTACGAGCAGTACTTC	CATSREVTGGKGYEQYF
TRBV4-3	few	.	TRBJ2-3	TGCGCCAGCAGCCAAACTGGGCTGGAGGGGGATACGCAGTATTTT	CASSQTGLEGDTQYF
TRBV3-1	many	.	TRBJ2-7	TGTGCCAGCAGCCGAAGGCCGGACGGGGGTAACGAGCAGTACTTC	CASSRRPDGGNEQYF
TRBV6-1	many	.	TRBJ2-1	TGTGCCAGCAGTTTAAGGACAGATTACAATGAGCAGTTCTTC	CASSLRTDYNEQFF
TRBV6-1	once	TRBD1	TRBJ1-6	TGTGCCAGCAGCCGAGCTCCGGGACAGGGGGGTTCACCCCTCCACTTT	CASSRAPGQGGSPLHF
TRBV11-2	many	.	TRBJ1-2	TGTGCCAGCAGCTTAGAGGGCAGAGCGAGGGACTATGGCTACACCTTC	CASSLEGRARDYGYTF
TRBV20-1	.	.	TRBJ1-1	TGCAGTGCTAGTCTGGAGGCCGCTGAAGCTTTCTTT	CSASLEAAEAFF
TRBV7-2	many	.	TRBJ2-2	TGTGCCAGCAGCTTGAGGGTCCGGGAGCTGTTTTTT	CASSLRVRELFF